Below are 10 T cell receptor beta chains sequenced from a single sample in a study of cytomegalovirus exposure and HLA in healthy donors. 13 Jbeta primers and 60 Vbeta primers were used for the PCR. The protocol was immunoSEQ multiplex PCR, while the TCRdb copy is restricted to in-frame clones and leaves out a portion. The repertoire has under 200,000 clones, about 77% of them found once; the top ten carry around 2.4%. What was sequenced was PBMCs. These receptors were collected from a man in his 60s in good health and CMV-seronegative.

The chain uses TRBV7-2 and TRBJ2-7, with 7 bases identical to TRBD2. The trim removed 1 base at V and 9 bases at J, leaving 12 bases unmatched. From germline, CDR1 is SGHTA and CDR2 FQGNSA. The CDR3 extends over 15 amino acids. The CDR3 nucleotides are TGTGCCAGCAGCTTAGTTGCGGGAGAAACGGTGAGGCAGTACTTC. Amino acids: CASSLVAGETVRQYF.

This clone was detected a few times. V and J are TRBV5-6 and TRBJ2-1; D is ambiguous. This CDR3 is built from 16 residues. Germline values: CDR1 SGHDT, CDR2 YYEEEE. The V gene lost 3 bases and the J gene lost 1 base, with 14 bases spanning the gap. The CDR3 reads CASSSRLGESYNEQFF. As DNA, the CDR3 is TGTGCCAGCAGCTCCCGGCTAGGCGAGTCCTACAATGAGCAGTTCTTC.

There are a few counts of this clone. The chain links TRBV4-1 to TRBJ2-5; 8 positions agree with TRBD1. This CDR3 spans 14 amino acids. Trimming at V came to 6 bases and at J to 5 bases, leaving 8 bases not matched to a gene. Germline loops: CDR1 MGHRA, CDR2 YSYEKL. In nucleotides, the CDR3 is TGCGCCAGCAGAATTACAGGGGGACGGGAGACCCAGTACTTC. The encoded protein is CASRITGGRETQYF.

This clone was seen only a few times. The J gene is TRBJ1-5, the V gene TRBV6-1; no clear D gene. V lost 3 bases, J lost 4 bases, and 10 bases lay in between. This CDR3 is 14 amino acids long. The germline V gene has CDR1 MNHNS and CDR2 SASEGT. This CDR3 is CASSDFRLNQPQHF. CDR3 coding DNA: TGTGCCAGCAGTGATTTCAGACTAAATCAGCCCCAGCATTTT.

This chain joins TRBV10-2 and TRBJ2-7; the match to TRBD2 covers 16 bases. The ends lost 1 base at V and 0 bases at J; junction bases unmatched: 6. This CDR3 has 19 amino acids. Germline lookup yields CDR1 WSHSY and CDR2 SAAADI. The CDR3 DNA sequence: TGCGCCAGCAGTGAGTTGCCGGGACTAGCGGGGGGGAGCTCCTACGAGCAGTACTTC. It codes for CASSELPGLAGGSSYEQYF.

This clone was detected only a few times. The chain employs TRBV10-1 and TRBJ2-3; D not resolved. Trimming took 0 bases from V and 3 from J, leaving 19 bases between them. The CDR3 loop spans 18 amino acids. Per the germline V gene, CDR1 is WNHNN and CDR2 is SYGVQD (reference sequence). CDR3 sequence reads: CASSESYFAALGTDTQYF. Here the CDR3 DNA reads TGCGCCAGCAGTGAGTCGTATTTCGCAGCGTTGGGTACAGATACGCAGTATTTT.

The V call is TRBV7-6, the J call TRBJ2-1; 7 bases match TRBD2. V lost 2 bases and J lost 0; bases outside the gene matches: 13. The CDR3 is 19 residues long. Germline V gene data show CDR1 as SGHVS and CDR2 as FNYEAQ. This CDR3 is CASSLHSAGVRDSYNEQFF. The CDR3 nucleotides read TGTGCCAGCAGCTTACATAGCGCGGGAGTACGGGACTCCTACAATGAGCAGTTCTTC.

V gene TRBV6-1 combines with J gene TRBJ2-3; D remains unclear. CDR1 and CDR2 (germline): MNHNS, SASEGT. The CDR3 covers 17 residues. V was clipped by 2 bases and J by 2 bases, with 17 bases between them. Written as DNA, the CDR3 is TGTGCCAGCAGTGAAAACCCCACACCACCCCTCACAGATACGCAGTATTTT. Translating it yields CASSENPTPPLTDTQYF.

The V call is TRBV5-1, the J call TRBJ1-1, with 8 nucleotides matching TRBD1. The CDR3 covers 16 residues. With 5 bases clipped from V and 0 bases from J, the junction kept 9 bases outside the gene matches. In germline, CDR1 is SGHRS, CDR2 YFSETQ. CDR3 DNA sequence: TGCGCCAGCAGACCGGACAGGGCCAGCATGAACACTGAAGCTTTCTTT. Its translation is CASRPDRASMNTEAFF.

This chain links TRBV6-1 with TRBJ2-5; D might be TRBD1 (8 bases). Germline-derived CDR1 and CDR2 are MNHNS and SASEGT. This CDR3 comprises 15 residues. The ends were cut back, 1 base at V and 5 bases at J, with 14 bases in the middle. The CDR3 DNA reads as TGTGCCAGCAGTGAAGGGACAGGGCGGGGGGAGACCCAGTACTTC. It specifies CASSEGTGRGETQYF.